The text below deals with one TCR beta chain. Its antigen is currently unknown. The data are from a study of T cell responses to AZD1222 COVID-19 vaccine. Study-level information: Pooling was applied to second doses at about 4 or about 12 weeks.

Study observations and caveats: Researchers took repertoire samples only after the peak T cell response had come.

Libraries were prepared by immunoSEQ multiplex PCR; TCRdb keeps only in-frame clonotypes and omits some of them. The sample consists of under 150,000 clones, more than 75% of them appearing once. Trimming shortened V by 4 bases and J by 5 bases, and 15 bases separated the two germline ends. CDR3 size: 15 residues. Germline CDR1 and CDR2: MDHEN and SYDVKM. The sample consisted of peripheral blood, taken on day 0 of AZD1222 vaccination. The receptor was derived from an adult in good health. J is TRBJ2-4 and V is TRBV28, with D possibly being TRBD2 (5 bases). The CDR3 loop is CASSSRGGRQNIQYF. The CDR3 DNA reads TGTGCCAGCAGTTCCCGAGGAGGCAGACAAAACATTCAGTACTTC.